This T cell receptor beta chain appears in the sequencing data of a study of blood T cell repertoires in COVID-19. In the original workflow: Reference gene primer amplification yielded estimated nucleated cell counts. The protocol was immunoSEQ multiplex PCR, while the TCRdb copy is restricted to in-frame clones and leaves out a portion. V and J calls and clone size are copied from that table; D and trimming were computed from the DNA. The sample comprises some 240,000 clones, more than 75% of which are singletons, and roughly 12% rests with the top ten. Germline V gene sequence: CDR1 SGHRS, CDR2 YFSETQ. The CDR3 runs to 15 residues. V dropped 4 bases and J dropped 5; count of bases not matched to a gene: 6.

Sequencing was performed on peripheral blood. The receptor comes from a woman aged 60 to 75 with active or convalescent COVID-19. V and J are TRBV5-1 and TRBJ1-6; 7 positions agree with TRBD1. The CDR3 DNA reads TGCGCCAGCAGCAAGGGACAGAGCGATAATTCACCCCTCCACTTT. Its protein product is CASSKGQSDNSPLHF.